These 4 T cell receptor beta chains came from one sample sequenced in a study of blood T cell repertoires in COVID-19. Only in-frame clones appear in the TCRdb table, and some are missing; sequencing was by immunoSEQ multiplex PCR. Of 130,000 or so clones listed, 65% to 90% are singletons. The sequenced sample was peripheral blood. These receptors came from an older woman with active or convalescent COVID-19.

This clone appeared a few times. This chain joins TRBV19 and TRBJ2-7; 7 bases map to TRBD1. J gave up 3 bases and V 1 base, and 3 bases lay outside the gene matches. The CDR3 has 14 amino acids. Germline CDR1 LNHDA, CDR2 SQIVND (reference sequence). In DNA form, the CDR3 reads TGTGCCAGTAGTATAGCGGGACAGAGCTACGAGCAGTACTTC. The encoded protein is CASSIAGQSYEQYF.

This sequence joins TRBV6-5 and TRBJ1-5, with D possibly TRBD1 on 6 matching bases. Per germline, CDR1 MNHEY and CDR2 SVGAGI. Trimming stripped 5 bases from V and 7 bases from J, with 15 bases between. The CDR3 covers 14 residues. CDR3 DNA: TGTGCCAGCAGTAAGACAGGTAACGGCCAGCCCCAGCATTTT. As protein: CASSKTGNGQPQHF.

The chain has TRBV7-9 and TRBJ2-1, with 8 bases aligning to TRBD1. The V gene end was trimmed by 0 bases and the J gene end by 3 bases; junction bases not matched to a gene: 1. CDR1 and CDR2 from the germline V gene are SEHNR and FQNEAQ (reference sequence). CDR3 size: 15 residues. CDR3 residues: CASSLATGGYNEQFF. As DNA, the CDR3 is TGTGCCAGCAGCTTAGCCACAGGGGGCTACAATGAGCAGTTCTTC.

This chain joins TRBV28 and TRBJ1-1; possibly TRBD1 for D (5 bases). Germline CDR1 reads MDHEN; CDR2 reads SYDVKM. The CDR3 length is 14 residues. The V and J ends lost 8 bases and 0 bases respectively, with 13 bases between them. Written as DNA, the CDR3 is TGTGCCAGCCAATGGAGGGGAATGAACACTGAAGCTTTCTTT. Translation: CASQWRGMNTEAFF.